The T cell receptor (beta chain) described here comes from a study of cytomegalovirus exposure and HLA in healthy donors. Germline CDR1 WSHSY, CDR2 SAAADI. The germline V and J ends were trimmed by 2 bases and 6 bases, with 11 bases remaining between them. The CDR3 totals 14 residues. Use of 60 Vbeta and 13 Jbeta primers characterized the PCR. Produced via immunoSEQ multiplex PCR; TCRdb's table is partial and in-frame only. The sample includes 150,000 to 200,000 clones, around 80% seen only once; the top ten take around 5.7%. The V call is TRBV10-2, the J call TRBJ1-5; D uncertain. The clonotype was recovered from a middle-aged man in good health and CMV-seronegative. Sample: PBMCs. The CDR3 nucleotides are TGCGCCAGCAGTGAGGGTGGCCTGGCTCAGCCCCAGCATTTT. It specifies CASSEGGLAQPQHF.